The clone carrying this T cell receptor beta chain was found many times. The record originates from a study of blood T cell repertoires in COVID-19. The CDR3 contains 16 residues. Data came from immunoSEQ multiplex PCR; TCRdb stores just in-frame clones and leaves some out. The data hold under 300,000 clones, with more than 75% observed a single time. Source material: PBMCs or T cells enriched from blood (not recorded which). The sequence derives from a woman aged 45 to 65 who had recovered from COVID-19. V is TRBV21-1 and J is TRBJ1-5; whether TRBD1, the table's D call, matches the DNA was not checked. TRBV21-1 represents a pseudogene. CDR3 region: CALFGTGDNSNQPQHF. The CDR3 DNA follows: TGTGCCCTTTTCGGGACAGGGGATAATAGCAATCAGCCCCAGCATTTT.